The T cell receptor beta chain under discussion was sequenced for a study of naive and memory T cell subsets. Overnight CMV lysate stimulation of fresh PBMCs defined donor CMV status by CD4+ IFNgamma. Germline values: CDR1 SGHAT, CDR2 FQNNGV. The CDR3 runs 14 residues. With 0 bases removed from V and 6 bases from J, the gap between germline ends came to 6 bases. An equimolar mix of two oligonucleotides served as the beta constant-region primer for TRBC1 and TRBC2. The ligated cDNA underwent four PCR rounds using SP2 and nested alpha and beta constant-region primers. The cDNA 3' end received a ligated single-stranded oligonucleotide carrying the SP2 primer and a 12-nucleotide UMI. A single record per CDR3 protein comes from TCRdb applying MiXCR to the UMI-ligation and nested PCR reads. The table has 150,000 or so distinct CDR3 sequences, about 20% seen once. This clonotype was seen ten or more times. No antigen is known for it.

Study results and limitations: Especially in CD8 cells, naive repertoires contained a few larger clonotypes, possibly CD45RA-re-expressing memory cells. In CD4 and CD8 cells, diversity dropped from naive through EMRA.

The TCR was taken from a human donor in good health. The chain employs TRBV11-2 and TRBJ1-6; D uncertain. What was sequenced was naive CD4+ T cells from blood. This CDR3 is CASSLEKSNSPLHF. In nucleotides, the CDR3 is TGTGCCAGCAGCTTAGAAAAATCTAATTCACCCCTCCACTTT.